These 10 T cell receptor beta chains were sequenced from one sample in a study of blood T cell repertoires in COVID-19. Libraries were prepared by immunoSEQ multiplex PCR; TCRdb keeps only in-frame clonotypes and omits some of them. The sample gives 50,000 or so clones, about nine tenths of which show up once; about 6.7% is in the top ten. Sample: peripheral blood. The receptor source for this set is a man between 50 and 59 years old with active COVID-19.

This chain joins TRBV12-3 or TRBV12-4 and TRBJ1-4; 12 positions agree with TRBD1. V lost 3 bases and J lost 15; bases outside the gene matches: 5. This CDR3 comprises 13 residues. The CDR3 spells CASSLGQGARLFF. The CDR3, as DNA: TGTGCCAGCAGTTTGGGACAGGGGGCCCGATTGTTTTTT.

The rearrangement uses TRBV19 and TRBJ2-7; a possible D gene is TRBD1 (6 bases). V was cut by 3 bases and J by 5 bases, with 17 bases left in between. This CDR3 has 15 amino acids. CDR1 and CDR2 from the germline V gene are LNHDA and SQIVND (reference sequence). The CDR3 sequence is CASSIQGQNLHEQYF. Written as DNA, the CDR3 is TGTGCCAGTAGTATTCAAGGACAGAACCTCCACGAGCAGTACTTC.

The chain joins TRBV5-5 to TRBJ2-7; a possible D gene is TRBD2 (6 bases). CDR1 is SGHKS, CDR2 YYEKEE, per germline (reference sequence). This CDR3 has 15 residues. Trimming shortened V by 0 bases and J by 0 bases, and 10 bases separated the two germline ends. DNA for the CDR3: TGTGCCAGCAGCTTGGCCCCGGGACTCTCCTACGAGCAGTACTTC. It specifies CASSLAPGLSYEQYF.

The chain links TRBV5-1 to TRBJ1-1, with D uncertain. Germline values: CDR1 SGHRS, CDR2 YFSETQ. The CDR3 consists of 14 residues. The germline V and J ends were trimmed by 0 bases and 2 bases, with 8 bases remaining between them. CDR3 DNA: TGCGCCAGCAGCTTGGCCCCCCCAAACACTGAAGCTTTCTTT. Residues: CASSLAPPNTEAFF.

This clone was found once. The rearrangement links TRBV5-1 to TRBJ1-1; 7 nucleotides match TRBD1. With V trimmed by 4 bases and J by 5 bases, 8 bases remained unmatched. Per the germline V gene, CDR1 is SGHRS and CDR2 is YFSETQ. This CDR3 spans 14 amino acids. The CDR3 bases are TGCGCCAGCAGCCGGGACAGCGGTGGGACTGAAGCTTTCTTT. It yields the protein CASSRDSGGTEAFF.

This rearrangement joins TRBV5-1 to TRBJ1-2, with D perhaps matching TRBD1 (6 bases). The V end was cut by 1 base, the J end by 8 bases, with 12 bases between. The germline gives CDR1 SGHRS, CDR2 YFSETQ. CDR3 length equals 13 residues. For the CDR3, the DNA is TGCGCCAGCAGCTTGACAGGGTGGTTGGGCTACACCTTC. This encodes CASSLTGWLGYTF.

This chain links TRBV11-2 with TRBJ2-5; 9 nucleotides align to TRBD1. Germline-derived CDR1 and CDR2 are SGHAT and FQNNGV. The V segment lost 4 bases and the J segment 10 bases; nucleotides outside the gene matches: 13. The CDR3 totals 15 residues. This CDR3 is CASSSRAGTGFYQYF. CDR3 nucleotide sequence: TGTGCCAGCAGCTCAAGGGCCGGGACAGGGTTTTACCAGTACTTC.

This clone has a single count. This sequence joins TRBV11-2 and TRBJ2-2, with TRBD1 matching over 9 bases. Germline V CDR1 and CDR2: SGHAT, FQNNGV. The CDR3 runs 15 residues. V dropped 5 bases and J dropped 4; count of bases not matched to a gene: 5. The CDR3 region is CASSPYRGLTGELFF. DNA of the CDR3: TGTGCCAGCAGCCCGTACAGGGGGCTCACCGGGGAGCTGTTTTTT.

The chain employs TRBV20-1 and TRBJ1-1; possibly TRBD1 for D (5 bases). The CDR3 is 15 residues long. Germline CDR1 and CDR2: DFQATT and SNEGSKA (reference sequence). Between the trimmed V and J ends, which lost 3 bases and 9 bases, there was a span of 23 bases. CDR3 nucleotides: TGCAGTGCTAGTTCGAGGACGGAGGGGCCCCTTCAAGCTTTCTTT. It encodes CSASSRTEGPLQAFF.

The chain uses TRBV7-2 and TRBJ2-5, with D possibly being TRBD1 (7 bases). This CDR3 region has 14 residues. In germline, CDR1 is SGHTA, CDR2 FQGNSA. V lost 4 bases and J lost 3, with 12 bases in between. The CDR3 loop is CASSYAGGKETQYF. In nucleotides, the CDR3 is TGTGCCAGCAGCTATGCAGGGGGGAAAGAGACCCAGTACTTC.